This T cell receptor (beta chain) was identified in a study of cytomegalovirus exposure and HLA in healthy donors. Study conclusions and caveats: The authors later found HLA-associated TCR beta chains more clonally expanded than equally common others.

Primers included in the PCR were 60 Vbeta and 13 Jbeta primers. The repertoire was sequenced with immunoSEQ multiplex PCR; TCRdb's copy has only in-frame clones and lacks some. The sample consists of roughly 87,000 clones, about 81% of them appearing once. On this clone: Its specificity is unknown. The sample holds other DNA sequences that translate to the same CDR3.

The V gene's germline CDR1 is GTSNPN and CDR2 SVGIG (reference sequence). This CDR3 comprises 16 residues. Trimming left V 0 bases short and J 1 base short, with 15 bases between. The chain is built from TRBV30 and TRBJ1-1; no clear D. Sample: PBMCs. This clonotype was sampled from a man aged 60 to 75 in good health and CMV-seronegative. The CDR3 DNA reads as TGTGCCTGGAGTGTAAGTAACAAAAGGAGGAACACTGAAGCTTTCTTT. Its protein product is CAWSVSNKRRNTEAFF.